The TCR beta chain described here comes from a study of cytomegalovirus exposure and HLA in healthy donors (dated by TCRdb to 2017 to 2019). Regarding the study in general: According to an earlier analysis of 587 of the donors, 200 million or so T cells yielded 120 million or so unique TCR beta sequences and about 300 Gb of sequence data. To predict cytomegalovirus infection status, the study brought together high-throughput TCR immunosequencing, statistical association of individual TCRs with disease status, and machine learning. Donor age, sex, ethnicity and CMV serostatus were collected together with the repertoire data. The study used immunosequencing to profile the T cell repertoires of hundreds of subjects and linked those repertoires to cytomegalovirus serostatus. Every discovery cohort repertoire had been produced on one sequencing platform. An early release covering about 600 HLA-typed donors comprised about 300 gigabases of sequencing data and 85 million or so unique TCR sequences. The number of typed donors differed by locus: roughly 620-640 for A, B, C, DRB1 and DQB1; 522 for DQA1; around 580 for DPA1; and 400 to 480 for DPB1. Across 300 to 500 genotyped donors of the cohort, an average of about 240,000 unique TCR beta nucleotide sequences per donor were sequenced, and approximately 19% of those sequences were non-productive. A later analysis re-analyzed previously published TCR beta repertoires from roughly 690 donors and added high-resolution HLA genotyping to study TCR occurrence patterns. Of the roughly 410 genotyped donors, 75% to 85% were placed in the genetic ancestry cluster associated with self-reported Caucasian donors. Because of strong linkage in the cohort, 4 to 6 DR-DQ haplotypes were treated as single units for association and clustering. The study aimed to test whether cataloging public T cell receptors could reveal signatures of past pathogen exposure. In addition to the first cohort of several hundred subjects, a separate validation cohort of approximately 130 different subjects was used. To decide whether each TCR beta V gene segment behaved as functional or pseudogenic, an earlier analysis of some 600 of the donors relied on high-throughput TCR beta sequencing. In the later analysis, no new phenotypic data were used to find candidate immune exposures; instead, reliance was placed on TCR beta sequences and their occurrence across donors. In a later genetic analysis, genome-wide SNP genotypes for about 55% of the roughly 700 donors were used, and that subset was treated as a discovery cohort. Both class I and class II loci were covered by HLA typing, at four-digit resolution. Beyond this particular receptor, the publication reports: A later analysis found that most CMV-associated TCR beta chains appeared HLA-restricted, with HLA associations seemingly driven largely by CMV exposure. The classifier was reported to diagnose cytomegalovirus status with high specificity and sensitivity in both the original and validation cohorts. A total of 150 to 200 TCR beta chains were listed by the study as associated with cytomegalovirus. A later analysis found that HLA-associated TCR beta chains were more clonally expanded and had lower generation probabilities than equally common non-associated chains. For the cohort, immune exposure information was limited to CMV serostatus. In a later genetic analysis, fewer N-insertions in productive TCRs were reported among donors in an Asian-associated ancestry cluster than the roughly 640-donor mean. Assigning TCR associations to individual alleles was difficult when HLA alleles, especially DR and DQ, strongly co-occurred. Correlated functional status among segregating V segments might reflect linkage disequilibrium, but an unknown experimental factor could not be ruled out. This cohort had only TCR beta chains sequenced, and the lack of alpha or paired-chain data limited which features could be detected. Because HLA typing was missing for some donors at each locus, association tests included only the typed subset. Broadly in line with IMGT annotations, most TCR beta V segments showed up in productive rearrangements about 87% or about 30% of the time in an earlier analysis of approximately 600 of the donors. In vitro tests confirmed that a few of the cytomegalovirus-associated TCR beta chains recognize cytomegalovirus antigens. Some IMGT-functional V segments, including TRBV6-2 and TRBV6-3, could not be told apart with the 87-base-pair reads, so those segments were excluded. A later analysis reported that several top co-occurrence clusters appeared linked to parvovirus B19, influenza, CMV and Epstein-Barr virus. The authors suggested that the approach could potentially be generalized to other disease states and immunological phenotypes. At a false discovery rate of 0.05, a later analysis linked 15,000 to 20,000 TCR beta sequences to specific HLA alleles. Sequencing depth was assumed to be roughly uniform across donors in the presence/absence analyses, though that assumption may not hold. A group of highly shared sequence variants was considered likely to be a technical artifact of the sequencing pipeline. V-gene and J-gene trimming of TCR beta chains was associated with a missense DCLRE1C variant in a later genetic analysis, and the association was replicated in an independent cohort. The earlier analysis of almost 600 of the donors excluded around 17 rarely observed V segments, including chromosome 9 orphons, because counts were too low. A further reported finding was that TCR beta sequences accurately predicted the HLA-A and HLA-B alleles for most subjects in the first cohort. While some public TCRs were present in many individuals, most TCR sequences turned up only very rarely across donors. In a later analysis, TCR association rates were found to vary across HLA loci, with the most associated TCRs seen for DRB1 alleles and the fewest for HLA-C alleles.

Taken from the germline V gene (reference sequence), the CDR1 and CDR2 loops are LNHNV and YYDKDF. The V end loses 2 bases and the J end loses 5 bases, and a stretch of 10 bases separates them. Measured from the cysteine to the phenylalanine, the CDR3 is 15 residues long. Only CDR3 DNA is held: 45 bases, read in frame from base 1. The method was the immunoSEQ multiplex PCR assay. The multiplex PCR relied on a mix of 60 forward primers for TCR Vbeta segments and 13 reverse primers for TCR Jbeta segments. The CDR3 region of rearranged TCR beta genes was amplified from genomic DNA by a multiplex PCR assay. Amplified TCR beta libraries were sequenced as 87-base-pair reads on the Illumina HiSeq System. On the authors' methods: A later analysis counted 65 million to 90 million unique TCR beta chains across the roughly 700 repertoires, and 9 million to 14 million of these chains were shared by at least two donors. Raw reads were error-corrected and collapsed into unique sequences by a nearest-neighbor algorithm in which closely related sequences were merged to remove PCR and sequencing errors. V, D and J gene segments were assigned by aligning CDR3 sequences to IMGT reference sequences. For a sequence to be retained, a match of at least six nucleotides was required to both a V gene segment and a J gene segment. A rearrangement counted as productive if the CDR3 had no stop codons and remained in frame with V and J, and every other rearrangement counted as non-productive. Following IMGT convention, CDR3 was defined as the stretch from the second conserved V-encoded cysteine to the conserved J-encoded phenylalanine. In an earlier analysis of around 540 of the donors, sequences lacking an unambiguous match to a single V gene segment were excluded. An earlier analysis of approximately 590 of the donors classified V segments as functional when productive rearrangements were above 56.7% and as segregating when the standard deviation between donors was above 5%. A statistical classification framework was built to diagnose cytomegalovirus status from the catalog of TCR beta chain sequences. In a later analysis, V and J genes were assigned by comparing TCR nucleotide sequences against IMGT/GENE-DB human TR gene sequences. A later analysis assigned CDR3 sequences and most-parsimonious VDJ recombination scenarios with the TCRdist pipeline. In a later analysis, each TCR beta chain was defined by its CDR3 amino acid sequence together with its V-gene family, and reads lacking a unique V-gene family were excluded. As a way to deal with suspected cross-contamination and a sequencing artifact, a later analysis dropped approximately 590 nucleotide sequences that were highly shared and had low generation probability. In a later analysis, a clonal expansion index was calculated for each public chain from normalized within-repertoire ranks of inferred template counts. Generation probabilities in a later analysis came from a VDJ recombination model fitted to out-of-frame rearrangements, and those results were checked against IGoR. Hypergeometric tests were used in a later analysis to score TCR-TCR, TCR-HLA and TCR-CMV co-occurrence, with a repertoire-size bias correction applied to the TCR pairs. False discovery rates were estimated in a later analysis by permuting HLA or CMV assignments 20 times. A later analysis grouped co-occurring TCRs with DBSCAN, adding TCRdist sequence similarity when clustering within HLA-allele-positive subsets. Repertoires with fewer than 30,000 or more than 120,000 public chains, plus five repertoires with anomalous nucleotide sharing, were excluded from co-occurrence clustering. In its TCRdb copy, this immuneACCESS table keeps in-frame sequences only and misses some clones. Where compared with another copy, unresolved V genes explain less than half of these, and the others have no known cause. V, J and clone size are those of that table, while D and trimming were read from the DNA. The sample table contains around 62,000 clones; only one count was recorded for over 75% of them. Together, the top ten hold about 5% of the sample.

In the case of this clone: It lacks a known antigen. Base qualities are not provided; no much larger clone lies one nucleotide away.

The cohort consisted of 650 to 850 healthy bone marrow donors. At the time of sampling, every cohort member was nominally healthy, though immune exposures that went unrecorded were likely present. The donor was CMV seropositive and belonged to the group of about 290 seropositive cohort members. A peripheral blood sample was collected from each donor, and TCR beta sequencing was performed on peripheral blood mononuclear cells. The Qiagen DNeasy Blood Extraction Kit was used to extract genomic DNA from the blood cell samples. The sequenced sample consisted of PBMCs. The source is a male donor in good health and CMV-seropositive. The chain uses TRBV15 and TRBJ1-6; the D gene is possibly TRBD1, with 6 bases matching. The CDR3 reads CATSRRTADNSPLHF. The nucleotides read TGTGCCACCAGCAGACGGACAGCCGATAATTCACCCCTCCACTTT. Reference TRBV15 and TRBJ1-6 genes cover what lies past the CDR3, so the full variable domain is DAMVIQNPRYQVTQFGKPVTLSCSQTLNHNVMYWYQQKSSQAPKLLFHYYDKDFNNEADTPDNFQSRRPNTSFCFLDIRSPGLGDTAMYLCATSRRTADNSPLHFGNGTRLTVT.